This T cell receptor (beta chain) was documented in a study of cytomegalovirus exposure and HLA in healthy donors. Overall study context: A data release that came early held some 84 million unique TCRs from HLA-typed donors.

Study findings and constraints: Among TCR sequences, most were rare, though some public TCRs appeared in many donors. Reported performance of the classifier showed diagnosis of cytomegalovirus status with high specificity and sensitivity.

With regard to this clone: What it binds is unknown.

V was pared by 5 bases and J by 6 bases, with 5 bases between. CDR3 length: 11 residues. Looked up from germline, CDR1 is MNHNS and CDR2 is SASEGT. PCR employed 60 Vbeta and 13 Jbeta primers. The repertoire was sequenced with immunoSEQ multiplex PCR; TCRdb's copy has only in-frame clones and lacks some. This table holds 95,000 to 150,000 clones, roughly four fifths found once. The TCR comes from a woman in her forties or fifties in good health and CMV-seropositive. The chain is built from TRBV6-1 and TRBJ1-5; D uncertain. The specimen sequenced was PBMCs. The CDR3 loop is CASSTPQPQHF. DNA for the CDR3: TGTGCCAGCAGTACTCCTCAGCCCCAGCATTTT.